This T cell receptor (beta chain) was observed in a study of cytomegalovirus exposure and HLA in healthy donors. Amplification used 60 Vbeta primers and 13 Jbeta primers. Clones were sequenced by immunoSEQ multiplex PCR, and TCRdb holds only the in-frame ones, with some missing. The table counts about 130,000 clones; roughly 1% lies in the top ten. Germline lookup yields CDR1 SGHAT and CDR2 FQNNGV. V was clipped by 5 bases and J by 1 base, with 15 bases between them. The CDR3 runs 15 residues. The chain links TRBV11-2 to TRBJ2-7; weak D call: TRBD2 (6 bases). This sequence was found in a man aged 18-30 years in good health and CMV-seronegative. Sequencing input: PBMCs. CDR3 amino acids: CASSPRASVSYEQYF. CDR3 DNA sequence: TGTGCCAGCAGCCCCCGGGCTAGCGTTTCCTACGAGCAGTACTTC.